Sequencing of this T cell receptor (beta chain) was carried out in a study of cytomegalovirus exposure and HLA in healthy donors. PCR involved 60 Vbeta and 13 Jbeta primers. Measured with immunoSEQ multiplex PCR; TCRdb has only the in-frame clones, and not every one. This repertoire shows 270,000 or so clones, over 90% found once; its top ten account for roughly 1.6%. The source of this sequence is a girl aged 2-15 years in good health and CMV-seronegative. Material: PBMCs.

The CDR3 sequence: CASRLGGAGKETQYF. The CDR3 coding sequence is TGTGCCAGCAGGTTGGGGGGAGCGGGAAAGGAGACCCAGTACTTC. The chain recombines TRBV7-2 with TRBJ2-5, with 7 bases that match TRBD2. Germline V gene lookup returns CDR1 SGHTA and CDR2 FQGNSA. The CDR3 consists of 15 residues. Trimming cost V 6 bases and J 5 bases; bases outside gene matches: 12.